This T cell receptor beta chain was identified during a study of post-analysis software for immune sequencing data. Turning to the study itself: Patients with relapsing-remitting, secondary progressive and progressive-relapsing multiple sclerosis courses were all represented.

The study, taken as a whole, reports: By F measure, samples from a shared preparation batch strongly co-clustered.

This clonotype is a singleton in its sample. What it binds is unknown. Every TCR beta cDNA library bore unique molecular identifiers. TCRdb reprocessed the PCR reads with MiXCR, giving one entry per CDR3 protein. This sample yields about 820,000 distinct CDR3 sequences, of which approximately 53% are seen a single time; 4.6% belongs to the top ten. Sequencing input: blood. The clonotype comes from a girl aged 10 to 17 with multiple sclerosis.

The DNA for the CDR3 is TGCAGCGTTGGGGGCGCGGTCTACAATGAGCAGTTCTTC. Amino acid sequence: CSVGGAVYNEQFF. The rearrangement links TRBV29-1 to TRBJ2-1, with TRBD1 as a possible D gene (5 bases). Trimming pared 4 bases from V and 3 bases from J, leaving 10 bases between. The CDR3 spans 13 residues. Germline loops: CDR1 SQVTM, CDR2 ANQGSEA.